The clone carrying this TCR beta chain was counted a single time. The sample belongs to a study of CD8+CD57+ T cells in acquired aplastic anemia. In the study overall: Mean yield of DNA from sorted CD4+ and CD8+ cells was approximately 3 ug.

Sequencing involved patients with CD8+CD57+ cell expansion previously shown by flow cytometry. The patients all had a severe acquired aplastic anemia diagnosis. The study sampled blood from patients who had received no therapy. The CDR3 loop spans 18 amino acids. The germline gives CDR1 SGHAT, CDR2 FQNNGV. The J segment lost 0 bases and the V segment lost 5 bases, leaving 11 bases of the junction unmatched. Using genomic DNA as the template, TCR beta VDJ and CDR3 profiling was carried out. TCRdb analysed the reads with MiXCR anew, one entry per CDR3 protein. The table lists about 75,000 distinct CDR3 sequences, less than 85% of them singletons, with about four fifths in the top ten.

This clonotype was sampled from a human donor with aplastic anemia. Sequencing input: sorted CD4+, CD8+, or CD8+CD57+ T cells (not recorded which) from PBMCs. The chain employs TRBV11-2 and TRBJ1-5; 9 bases fit TRBD1. The CDR3 sequence is CASSLTGGRGNSNQPQHF. The CDR3 DNA reads as TGTGCCAGCAGCCTGACAGGGGGTAGGGGTAATAGCAATCAGCCCCAGCATTTT.